The 6 T cell receptor beta chains below come from one sample, sequenced in a study of shared clonotypes between healthy human individuals. Libraries were prepared by immunoSEQ multiplex PCR; TCRdb keeps only in-frame clonotypes and omits some of them. In the table there are over a million clones, 75% to 80% of which are singletons. The sequencing input was memory CD4+ T cells from PBMCs. As for subset: CD45RA-negative fraction. The receptors derive from a man between 18 and 35 years old in good health. Some clones in this sample may be carry-over from other donors' samples.

This clone came up a few times. The sample contains more than one DNA sequence encoding this CDR3. The chain couples TRBV18 to TRBJ2-7; D is undetermined. Between the trimmed V and J ends, which lost 0 bases and 1 base, there was a span of 4 bases. CDR1 is KGHSH, CDR2 LQKENI, per germline. The CDR3 is 13 residues long. CDR3 coding DNA: TGTGCCAGCTCACCACCTGGTTCCTACGAGCAGTACTTC. This sequence encodes CASSPPGSYEQYF. Supplemented by reference TRBV18 and TRBJ2-7, the full variable domain reads NAGVMQNPRHLVRRRGQEARLRCSPMKGHSHVYWYRQLPEEGLKFMVYLQKENIIDESGMPKERFSAEFPKEGPSILRIQQVVRGDSAAYFCASSPPGSYEQYFGPGTRLTVT.

Comment on this clone: A read error may explain this, as a much larger clone is one base away. V and J are TRBV7-2 and TRBJ2-3, with no clear D. Germline V gives CDR1 SGHTA, CDR2 FQGNSA. The CDR3 runs 13 residues. Trimming cost V 5 bases and J 1 base, with 7 bases left between them. The CDR3 is CASSPARTDTQYF. CDR3 bases: TGTGCCAGCAGCCCGGCCCGCACAGATACGCAGTATTTT. The complete variable domain, with remaining parts taken from reference TRBV7-2 and TRBJ2-3, reads GAGVSQSPSNKVTEKGKDVELRCDPISGHTALYWYRQSLGQGLEFLIYFQGNSAPDKSGLPSDRFSAERTGGSVSTLTIQRTQQEDSAVYLCASSPARTDTQYFGPGTRLTVL.

The rearrangement links TRBV18 to TRBJ1-3; D is uncertain. Germline loops: CDR1 KGHSH, CDR2 LQKENI. Trimming took 4 bases from V and 3 from J, leaving 13 bases between them. The length of the CDR3 is 15 residues. The CDR3 DNA follows: TGTGCCAGCTCACGGGAACACGGACGTGGAAACACCATATATTTT. Encoded protein: CASSREHGRGNTIYF.

This clone was counted a few times. The rearrangement uses TRBV7-8 and TRBJ1-4; D unresolved. The length of the CDR3 is 15 residues. The V and J ends lost 1 base and 7 bases respectively, with 13 bases between them. CDR1 and CDR2 (germline): SGHVS, FQNEAQ. CDR3 sequence (DNA): TGTGCCAGCAGCTTAGGGTTCAGGCCTAGTGAAAAACTGTTTTTT. It encodes CASSLGFRPSEKLFF. The variable domain in full, completed from reference TRBV7-8 and TRBJ1-4, reads GAGVSQSPRYKVAKRGQDVALRCDPISGHVSLFWYQQALGQGPEFLTYFQNEAQLDKSGLPSDRFFAERPEGSVSTLKIQRTQQEDSAVYLCASSLGFRPSEKLFFGSGTQLSVL.

The rearrangement links TRBV18 to TRBJ2-4, with D possibly TRBD1 on 6 matching bases. The CDR3 covers 15 residues. The ends were cut back, 2 bases at V and 4 bases at J, with 12 bases in the middle. Germline loops: CDR1 KGHSH, CDR2 LQKENI. CDR3 amino acids: CASSPWEQGKNIQYF. In DNA form, the CDR3 reads TGTGCCAGCTCACCATGGGAACAGGGAAAAAACATTCAGTACTTC.

This chain joins TRBV2 and TRBJ2-2; D is possibly TRBD1 or TRBD2 (6 bases each). The CDR3 has 15 residues. V dropped 7 bases and J dropped 5 bases, with 17 bases sitting between them. Germline CDR1 SNHLY, CDR2 FYNNEI. Here the CDR3 reads CASTTGGGRTGELFF. For the CDR3, the DNA is TGTGCCAGCACTACTGGTGGGGGGCGGACCGGGGAGCTGTTTTTT.